This passage covers 28 T cell receptor beta chains from one sample sequenced in a study of blood T cell repertoires in COVID-19. The protocol was immunoSEQ multiplex PCR, while the TCRdb copy is restricted to in-frame clones and leaves out a portion. Among about 41,000 clones, roughly 85% were seen once, and the ten largest hold roughly 4.3%. Sequencing used peripheral blood. The source is a man aged 60 to 75 with acute or convalescent COVID-19.

V is TRBV4-3 and J is TRBJ2-7, with D tentatively TRBD2 (5 bases). This CDR3 spans 15 amino acids. V shed 0 bases and J shed 11 bases, with 20 bases lying between them. Germline CDR1 and CDR2: LGHNA and YSLEER. CDR3 loop: CASSQDQKGLTIKYF. The CDR3, as DNA: TGCGCCAGCAGCCAAGATCAAAAAGGACTCACTATAAAGTACTTC.

The rearrangement links TRBV3-1 (or the pseudogene TRBV3-2) to TRBJ2-3, with TRBD1 matching over 7 bases. The CDR3 is 18 amino acids. Germline V gene data show CDR1 as LGHDT and CDR2 as YNNKEL (reference sequence). V dropped 4 bases and J dropped 5; count of bases not matched to a gene: 18. This CDR3 is CASSPPADRYRPGDTQYF. The CDR3 DNA reads TGTGCCAGCAGCCCCCCCGCGGACAGGTACCGTCCGGGAGATACGCAGTATTTT.

The chain has TRBV5-1 and TRBJ2-1; TRBD2 agrees at 10 bases. V was clipped by 2 bases and J by 2 bases; unmatched bases: 7. The length of the CDR3 is 17 residues. The germline gives CDR1 SGHRS, CDR2 YFSETQ. CDR3 DNA sequence: TGCGCCAGCAGCTTACGCCCTGGGACTAGCGCCTACAATGAGCAGTTCTTC. Translated: CASSLRPGTSAYNEQFF.

CDR3 loop: CASSAGQLYGYTF. The CDR3 bases are TGTGCCAGCAGTGCCGGACAGCTATATGGCTACACCTTC. This chain connects TRBV2 to TRBJ1-2; a weak D match, TRBD1 (6 bases). CDR1 and CDR2 from the germline V gene are SNHLY and FYNNEI. Trimming shortened V by 4 bases and J by 5 bases, and 11 bases separated the two germline ends. There are 13 residues in the CDR3.

The genes are TRBV6-5 and TRBJ1-5; no definite D call. This CDR3 is built from 13 residues. The V end lost 8 bases, the J end lost 7 bases, and 15 bases lay between the germline ends. Germline CDR1 MNHEY, CDR2 SVGAGI. In DNA, the CDR3 is TGTGCCAGCGATGGAGGCCTCGGCCAGCCCCAGCATTTT. Protein product: CASDGGLGQPQHF.

The chain combines TRBV25-1 with TRBJ2-3; D may be TRBD2 (6 bases). CDR3 size: 14 residues. Per the germline V gene, CDR1 is MGHDK and CDR2 is SYGVNS. Between the trimmed V and J ends, which lost 8 bases and 3 bases, there was a span of 15 bases. CDR3 bases: TGTGCCAGCTCGGGGGAGCGACAGACAGATACGCAGTATTTT. As protein: CASSGERQTDTQYF. The full variable domain, completed using reference TRBV25-1 and TRBJ2-3, is EADIYQTPRYLVIGTGKKITLECSQTMGHDKMYWYQQDPGMELHLIHYSYGVNSTEKGDLSSESTVSRIRTEHFPLTLESARPSHTSQYLCASSGERQTDTQYFGPGTRLTVL.

The rearrangement uses TRBV5-4 and TRBJ2-3, with 12 nucleotides matching TRBD1. V lost 2 bases, J lost 5 bases, and 3 bases stayed unmatched. The CDR3 sequence is 15 residues long. Germline CDR1 reads SGHNT; CDR2 reads YYREEE (reference sequence). The CDR3 nucleotides read TGTGCCAGCAGCTTACGGGACAGGGGGCAAGATACGCAGTATTTT. Translating gives CASSLRDRGQDTQYF.

This chain connects TRBV21-1 to TRBJ2-7; TRBD2, the D gene given by the table, was not confirmed from the DNA. TRBV21-1 is marked as a pseudogene. This CDR3 has 14 residues. CDR3 residues: CASSPGGGPYEQYF. Written as DNA, the CDR3 is TGTGCCAGCAGCCCTGGAGGAGGCCCCTACGAGCAGTACTTC.

The chain has TRBV7-9 and TRBJ2-7; D is uncertain. This CDR3 comprises 15 residues. In germline, CDR1 is SEHNR, CDR2 FQNEAQ (reference sequence). V lost 5 bases, J lost 0 bases, and 14 bases lay in between. The CDR3 region is CASSPVVPPSYEQYF. CDR3 nucleotide sequence: TGTGCCAGCAGCCCGGTAGTTCCGCCCTCCTACGAGCAGTACTTC.

V gene TRBV3-1 (or the pseudogene TRBV3-2) combines with J gene TRBJ1-6, with TRBD1 matching over 8 bases. The CDR3 spans 14 residues. Germline CDR1 is LGHDT and CDR2 is YNNKEL (reference sequence). The V and J ends lost 5 bases and 7 bases, in that order; junction bases with no gene match: 4. The CDR3 loop is CASSWTGLNSPLHF. CDR3 coding DNA: TGTGCCAGCAGCTGGACAGGGTTAAATTCACCCCTCCACTTT.

The chain has TRBV6-5 and TRBJ2-7; perhaps TRBD2 as D (6 bases). CDR1 is MNHEY, CDR2 SVGAGI, per germline. This CDR3 spans 12 amino acids. V lost 2 bases to trimming and J lost 4 bases, with 6 bases between them. The CDR3 nucleotides read TGTGCCAGCAGTTACCGGGGGTACGAGCAGTACTTC. Protein sequence: CASSYRGYEQYF.

This chain joins TRBV19 and TRBJ2-2, with 14 bases fitting TRBD2. The CDR3 runs to 16 residues. V lost 5 bases and J lost 4; bases outside the gene matches: 3. Germline assignment: CDR1 LNHDA and CDR2 SQIVND (reference sequence). CDR3 DNA: TGTGCCAGTAGTGCCGGGACTAGCGGGGGCACCGGGGAGCTGTTTTTT. It translates to CASSAGTSGGTGELFF. The full variable domain, completed using reference TRBV19 and TRBJ2-2, is DGGITQSPKYLFRKEGQNVTLSCEQNLNHDAMYWYRQDPGQGLRLIYYSQIVNDFQKGDIAEGYSVSREKKESFPLTVTSAQKNPTAFYLCASSAGTSGGTGELFFGEGSRLTVL.

The chain combines TRBV7-2 with TRBJ1-2; 9 bases match TRBD1. The CDR3 has 17 amino acids. The V gene's germline CDR1 is SGHTA and CDR2 FQGNSA. The ends lost 0 bases at V and 4 bases at J; junction bases unmatched: 9. CDR3: CASSLATGGISRYGYTF. The CDR3 region has the DNA TGTGCCAGCAGCTTAGCGACAGGGGGGATCTCGCGCTATGGCTACACCTTC.

The V call is TRBV3-1 (or the pseudogene TRBV3-2), the J call TRBJ2-7; 10 bases map to TRBD1. Germline loops: CDR1 LGHDT, CDR2 YNNKEL (reference sequence). This CDR3 has 16 residues. The ends lost 1 base at V and 3 bases at J; junction bases unmatched: 6. CDR3 sequence (DNA): TGTGCCAGCAGCCAAGGTGGGACAGGGGACTACTACGAGCAGTACTTC. Protein: CASSQGGTGDYYEQYF.

The chain recombines TRBV27 with TRBJ1-1; 9 nucleotides match TRBD1. This CDR3 comprises 13 residues. Germline V gene lookup returns CDR1 MNHEY and CDR2 SMNVEV (reference sequence). Germline trimming cut 6 bases from V and 4 bases from J; bases unmatched to any gene: 3. The CDR3 nucleotides read TGTGCCAGCAGCCCACAGGGGGCCACTGAAGCTTTCTTT. It is translated as CASSPQGATEAFF.

The chain joins TRBV5-5 to TRBJ1-1; TRBD1 is a possible D gene (5 bases). The CDR3 has 14 residues. The V end lost 4 bases, the J end lost 0 bases, and 10 bases lay between the germline ends. Per the germline V gene, CDR1 is SGHKS and CDR2 is YYEKEE (reference sequence). The CDR3 DNA follows: TGTGCCAGCAGCGTAGACAGTTTGAACACTGAAGCTTTCTTT. Translating gives CASSVDSLNTEAFF.

The genes are TRBV6-2 or TRBV6-3 and TRBJ1-1, with TRBD1 as a possible D gene (5 bases). Germline V gives CDR1 MNHEY, CDR2 SVGEGT. The CDR3 consists of 14 residues. V was trimmed by 2 bases and J by 10 bases, leaving 17 bases between them. The CDR3 reads CASSYKGDLWGAFF. The CDR3 DNA reads TGTGCCAGCAGTTACAAAGGGGATTTGTGGGGAGCTTTCTTT.

V usage is TRBV25-1 and J usage is TRBJ1-3, with 10 bases lining up with TRBD1. Unmatched junction bases numbered 6, after V lost 6 bases and J lost 4 bases. Germline CDR1 MGHDK, CDR2 SYGVNS. The CDR3 sequence is 15 residues long. CDR3 in amino acids: CASRMTGGSGNTIYF. The CDR3 DNA sequence: TGTGCCAGCAGGATGACAGGGGGCTCCGGAAACACCATATATTTT.

In this sample, this clone turned up a few times. V gene TRBV25-1 combines with J gene TRBJ1-6, with 7 bases identical to TRBD1. The CDR3 contains 13 residues. The V gene's germline CDR1 is MGHDK and CDR2 SYGVNS. The V and J ends lost 7 bases and 7 bases, in that order; junction bases with no gene match: 4. This CDR3 is CASKEQGNSPLHF. The CDR3 DNA sequence: TGTGCCAGCAAGGAACAGGGGAATTCACCCCTCCACTTT.

This clone came up a few times. The chain employs TRBV11-2 and TRBJ1-2; D remains ambiguous. V was trimmed by 1 base and J by 0 bases, leaving 6 bases between them. Looked up from germline, CDR1 is SGHAT and CDR2 is FQNNGV. The CDR3 is 14 residues long. The CDR3, as DNA: TGTGCCAGCAGCTTAGGGGAGGCTAACTATGGCTACACCTTC. Its protein is CASSLGEANYGYTF.

The rearrangement joins TRBV7-2 to TRBJ1-4; tentative D call: TRBD1 (6 bases). CDR1 is SGHTA and CDR2 is FQGNSA in the germline V gene. V was clipped by 5 bases and J by 3 bases, with 13 bases between them. This CDR3 has 15 amino acids. The CDR3 coding sequence is TGTGCCAGCAGCCCGCAGGGGCCGGCTAATGAAAAACTGTTTTTT. This codes for CASSPQGPANEKLFF.

There are a few counts of this clone. The chain employs TRBV6-1 and TRBJ1-5; D uncertain. Looked up from germline, CDR1 is MNHNS and CDR2 is SASEGT. There are 15 residues in the CDR3. V gave up 2 bases and J gave up 0 bases, with 8 bases separating them. The CDR3 nucleotides are TGTGCCAGCAGTGAACACACCCATAGCAATCAGCCCCAGCATTTT. Translated: CASSEHTHSNQPQHF.

The CDR3 loop reads CAWTQGAGYNGYTF. CDR3 nucleotide sequence: TGTGCCTGGACTCAGGGGGCAGGGTATAATGGCTACACCTTC. The chain recombines TRBV30 with TRBJ1-2; 8 bases are a match to TRBD1. The length of the CDR3 is 14 residues. J was trimmed by 6 bases and V by 4 bases; bases with no gene match: 10. The germline V gene has CDR1 GTSNPN and CDR2 SVGIG (reference sequence).

The chain employs TRBV4-2 and TRBJ1-2; possible D gene TRBD1, 5 bases. Per the germline V gene, CDR1 is LGHNA and CDR2 is YNFKEQ. This CDR3 spans 17 amino acids. V was clipped by 0 bases and J by 2 bases, with 16 bases between them. In nucleotides, the CDR3 is TGTGCCAGCAGCCAAGATCCCACAGGAGCTTCCAACTATGGCTACACCTTC. This sequence encodes CASSQDPTGASNYGYTF.

V gene TRBV19 combines with J gene TRBJ1-2, with TRBD1 as a possible D gene (5 bases). CDR1 and CDR2 (germline): LNHDA, SQIVND (reference sequence). Between the trimmed V and J ends, which lost 2 bases and 5 bases, there was a span of 15 bases. CDR3 size: 15 residues. CDR3 amino acids: CASSIRYGAVYGYTF. In DNA form, the CDR3 reads TGTGCCAGTAGTATAAGATATGGGGCCGTGTATGGCTACACCTTC.

This sequence joins TRBV9 and TRBJ2-1, with D tentatively TRBD2 (7 bases). Between the trimmed V and J ends, which lost 4 bases and 0 bases, there was a span of 14 bases. Germline V gene data show CDR1 as SGDLS and CDR2 as YYNGEE. The CDR3 is 16 residues long. This chain's CDR3 is CASSQVGGHSYNEQFF. CDR3 in DNA: TGTGCCAGCAGCCAGGTCGGGGGGCACTCCTACAATGAGCAGTTCTTC.

The CDR3 DNA follows: TGCGCCAGCAGCTTGGCCGCGCGCAGGACCGGGGAGCTGTTTTTT. Its translation: CASSLAARRTGELFF. The chain recombines TRBV5-1 with TRBJ2-2, with no clear D. Germline-derived CDR1 and CDR2 are SGHRS and YFSETQ. The CDR3 is 15 residues long. V lost 0 bases to trimming and J lost 5 bases, with 11 bases between them.

V and J are TRBV9 and TRBJ1-4; D not certain. Germline CDR1 reads SGDLS; CDR2 reads YYNGEE. This CDR3 contains 15 residues. Trimming took 1 base from V and 3 from J, leaving 10 bases between them. In DNA form, the CDR3 reads TGTGCCAGCAGCGTAAGTCCCTATGCTAATGAAAAACTGTTTTTT. Amino acid sequence: CASSVSPYANEKLFF.